The 28 T cell receptor beta chains below come from one sample, sequenced in a study of T-cell memory formation after mild COVID-19. Using its own MiXCR run on the 5' RACE reads, TCRdb lists one record per CDR3 protein. The sample includes some 180,000 distinct CDR3 sequences, 13% of them seen just once. The source material was PBMCs or a T cell subset sorted from them (not recorded which). The receptors derive from a man younger than 35 who had mild COVID-19 (a few samples of this study predate the infection). Cell type and time point are not known.

The V call is TRBV7-2, the J call TRBJ1-4; 7 bases match TRBD1. V shed 5 bases and J 8 bases; nucleotides not matched to a gene: 11. The CDR3 totals 15 residues. Germline V CDR1 and CDR2: SGHTA, FQGNSA. In nucleotides, the CDR3 is TGTGCCAGCAGCAACTTTGACAGGGTAGGGGAAAAACTGTTTTTT. The encoded protein is CASSNFDRVGEKLFF.

The V gene is TRBV5-1, the J gene TRBJ2-5; 8 positions agree with TRBD2. Germline loops: CDR1 SGHRS, CDR2 YFSETQ. The length of the CDR3 is 15 residues. With V trimmed by 3 bases and J by 4 bases, 8 bases remained unmatched. DNA of the CDR3: TGCGCCAGCAGCTCCAACGGGGGGGGCCGAGAGACCCAGTACTTC. Its translation is CASSSNGGGRETQYF.

This clonotype was detected a few times. The gene calls are TRBV7-2 and TRBJ1-4; TRBD1 matches 8 bases. The germline V gene encodes CDR1 SGHTA and CDR2 FQGNSA. With 6 bases clipped from V and 5 bases from J, the junction kept 8 bases outside the gene matches. CDR3 length equals 15 residues. CDR3 sequence (DNA): TGTGCCAGCAGACCAACTGGACAGGGAAATGAAAAACTGTTTTTT. This encodes CASRPTGQGNEKLFF.

This clonotype has a handful of counts. The chain has TRBV4-3 and TRBJ2-1, with 7 bases identical to TRBD2. Trimming took 0 bases from V and 5 from J; bases not matched to a gene: 10. The CDR3 runs to 17 residues. Germline V lookup: CDR1 LGHNA, CDR2 YSLEER. Here the CDR3 reads CASSQEGTGTTHNEQFF. The DNA of the CDR3 is TGCGCCAGCAGCCAAGAAGGGACGGGGACTACCCACAATGAGCAGTTCTTC.

This clonotype came up a few times. This rearrangement joins TRBV20-1 to TRBJ1-5; possible D gene TRBD1, 5 bases. V lost 5 bases, J lost 0 bases, and 14 bases lay in between. The germline V gene has CDR1 DFQATT and CDR2 SNEGSKA (reference sequence). The CDR3 runs 15 residues. For the CDR3, the DNA is TGCAGTGCTTACTGGGGGGGAAATAGCAATCAGCCCCAGCATTTT. Translation gives CSAYWGGNSNQPQHF.

Turning to this clonotype: This could be a read error, since a much larger clone is one nucleotide away. The rearrangement joins TRBV4-3 to TRBJ1-5, with no clear D. This CDR3 is built from 13 residues. V was shortened by 3 bases and J by 4 bases, with 7 bases between the two germline ends. CDR1 LGHNA and CDR2 YSLEER come from the germline V gene. CDR3 in DNA: TGCGCCAGCAGCCACGGGGAGAATCAGCCCCAGCATTTT. Translation: CASSHGENQPQHF.

This clonotype was observed a few times. As DNA, the CDR3 is TGTGCCAGCAGTCGCCGTACTAGCGGGGGGGCCCCAGATACGCAGTATTTT. Its translation is CASSRRTSGGAPDTQYF. This rearrangement joins TRBV6-5 to TRBJ2-3; 13 bases align to TRBD2. Losses at the gene ends were 5 bases for V and 4 bases for J; bases not matched to a gene: 9. CDR3 length: 17 amino acids. The germline V gene encodes CDR1 MNHEY and CDR2 SVGAGI.

This sequence joins TRBV7-2 and TRBJ1-5; D remains unclear. The V gene lost 5 bases and the J gene lost 2 bases, with 13 bases spanning the gap. Germline CDR1 reads SGHTA; CDR2 reads FQGNSA. The CDR3 spans 15 residues. CDR3: CASSPQLARNQPQHF. In DNA form, the CDR3 reads TGTGCCAGCAGCCCCCAGCTAGCGCGCAATCAGCCCCAGCATTTT.

In DNA, the CDR3 is TGTGCCAGCAGCCCAGCGGCATCGGGGGGAGATCAGCCCCAGCATTTT. It specifies CASSPAASGGDQPQHF. The chain recombines TRBV7-2 with TRBJ1-5, with D tentatively TRBD1 (5 bases). CDR1 SGHTA and CDR2 FQGNSA come from the germline V gene. The CDR3 is 16 amino acids. Deletions cut 5 bases from V and 5 bases from J, with 19 bases between.

The chain carries TRBV6-5 and TRBJ1-6; a possible D gene is TRBD1 (5 bases). Deletions cut 2 bases from V and 6 bases from J, with 8 bases between. Looked up from germline, CDR1 is MNHEY and CDR2 is SVGAGI. This CDR3 comprises 14 residues. CDR3 loop: CASSYKGTNSPLHF. CDR3 bases: TGTGCCAGCAGTTACAAGGGGACTAATTCACCCCTCCACTTT.

V gene TRBV5-1 combines with J gene TRBJ2-7, with D uncertain. CDR1 is SGHRS and CDR2 is YFSETQ in the germline V gene. This CDR3 region has 14 residues. V shed 4 bases and J shed 4 bases, with 15 bases lying between them. In nucleotides, the CDR3 is TGCGCCAGCAGCCCCCGTCCCGCTTATTACGAGCAGTACTTC. This encodes CASSPRPAYYEQYF.

This clonotype was recorded a few times. V usage is TRBV6-2 or TRBV6-3 and J usage is TRBJ2-7, with TRBD2 as a possible D gene (5 bases). Germline V gene lookup returns CDR1 MNHEY and CDR2 SVGEGT. V lost 2 bases, J lost 0 bases, and 17 bases lay in between. The CDR3 runs 17 residues. CDR3 amino acids: CASSYGVQGLSSYEQYF. CDR3 DNA sequence: TGTGCCAGCAGTTACGGGGTACAAGGACTTAGCTCCTACGAGCAGTACTTC.

The chain joins TRBV10-3 to TRBJ2-3; possibly TRBD2 for D (5 bases). This CDR3 has 14 amino acids. Trimming shortened V by 6 bases and J by 5 bases, and 15 bases separated the two germline ends. CDR1 ENHRY and CDR2 SYGVKD come from the germline V gene. The CDR3 nucleotides are TGTGCCATCAGCGCCCGAGGGCATGAAGATACGCAGTATTTT. It translates to CAISARGHEDTQYF.

The chain has TRBV27 and TRBJ2-7; D remains ambiguous. CDR1 is MNHEY, CDR2 SMNVEV, per germline (reference sequence). V dropped 3 bases and J dropped 1 base, with 10 bases sitting between them. This CDR3 has 14 amino acids. CDR3 in DNA: TGTGCCAGCAGTTTTACTCGGCAGTCCTACGAGCAGTACTTC. It specifies CASSFTRQSYEQYF.

This clonotype came up a few times. The genes are TRBV7-2 and TRBJ2-1, with 10 bases fitting TRBD2. This CDR3 contains 13 residues. CDR1 is SGHTA and CDR2 is FQGNSA in the germline V gene. J gave up 10 bases and V 5 bases, and 5 bases lay outside the gene matches. Here the CDR3 DNA reads TGTGCCAGCAGCCGGCTAGCGGGGGTCGAGCAGTTCTTC. Translation gives CASSRLAGVEQFF.

The rearrangement joins TRBV3-1 to TRBJ1-1, with TRBD1 matching 8 bases. The V and J ends lost 5 bases and 5 bases, in that order; junction bases with no gene match: 7. Looked up from germline, CDR1 is LGHDT and CDR2 is YNNKEL (reference sequence). The CDR3 totals 14 residues. DNA for the CDR3: TGTGCCAGCAGCACATTCAGGGGGCGGACTGAAGCTTTCTTT. It encodes CASSTFRGRTEAFF.

This sequence joins TRBV5-4 and TRBJ2-6; the D gene is possibly TRBD2 (6 bases). The V gene lost 7 bases and the J gene lost 1 base, with 18 bases spanning the gap. CDR1 is SGHNT and CDR2 is YYREEE in the germline V gene (reference sequence). The CDR3 loop spans 17 amino acids. CDR3 in amino acids: CASQSGRARSGANVLTF. Written as DNA, the CDR3 is TGTGCCAGCCAGAGCGGGCGGGCGCGATCTGGGGCCAACGTCCTGACTTTC.

This clonotype showed up just a few times. The chain recombines TRBV7-9 with TRBJ2-2, with unresolved D. Germline CDR1 reads SEHNR; CDR2 reads FQNEAQ (reference sequence). The CDR3 sequence is 14 residues long. V was shortened by 5 bases and J by 2 bases, with 9 bases between the two germline ends. For the CDR3, the DNA is TGTGCCAGCAGCCTCATACTAAACACCGGGGAGCTGTTTTTT. This gives the protein CASSLILNTGELFF.

This clonotype was observed a few times. The rearrangement links TRBV29-1 to TRBJ2-5; 8 nucleotides match TRBD2. This CDR3 has 12 amino acids. Unmatched junction bases numbered 0, after V lost 2 bases and J lost 4 bases. Germline loops: CDR1 SQVTM, CDR2 ANQGSEA. Here the CDR3 DNA reads TGCAGCGTTGAAACTAGCGGAGAGACCCAGTACTTC. It encodes CSVETSGETQYF.

This clonotype was counted between two and nine times. J is TRBJ2-1 and V is TRBV29-1; D possibly corresponds to TRBD2 (6 bases). With 8 bases removed from V and 8 bases from J, the gap between germline ends came to 25 bases. The germline V gene encodes CDR1 SQVTM and CDR2 ANQGSEA. The CDR3 totals 15 residues. The CDR3 DNA sequence: TGCAGCTCCAGACGGGGGATCAGGGAGGTGGATGAGCAGTTCTTC. Its translation is CSSRRGIREVDEQFF.

This clonotype was detected only a few times. The rearrangement uses TRBV25-1 and TRBJ2-7; D not resolved. This CDR3 is built from 13 residues. V was clipped by 0 bases and J by 8 bases, with 11 bases between them. Germline lookup yields CDR1 MGHDK and CDR2 SYGVNS. For the CDR3, the DNA is TGTGCCAGCAGTGAATATCGTGGTCTACAGCAGTACTTC. It specifies CASSEYRGLQQYF.

In its sample, this clonotype was seen a few times. CDR3 DNA sequence: TGTGCCAGCAGTTTCGGGGGACTGCAGCCCCAGCATTTT. The encoded protein is CASSFGGLQPQHF. The rearrangement uses TRBV12-3 or TRBV12-4 and TRBJ1-5; possibly TRBD1 for D (5 bases). Trimming removed 3 bases at V and 7 bases at J, with 10 bases between. The CDR3 consists of 13 residues.

This chain joins TRBV20-1 and TRBJ1-3; TRBD1 matches 7 bases. This CDR3 has 16 amino acids. CDR1 DFQATT and CDR2 SNEGSKA come from the germline V gene (reference sequence). V lost 0 bases to trimming and J lost 0 bases; unmatched junction nucleotides: 5. The CDR3 sequence is CSARDRHRGSGNTIYF. CDR3 DNA sequence: TGCAGTGCTAGAGATAGGCACAGGGGCTCTGGAAACACCATATATTTT.

This clonotype was observed a few times. The chain recombines TRBV6-5 with TRBJ1-5; D is uncertain. This CDR3 is built from 16 residues. V dropped 6 bases and J dropped 0 bases, with 15 bases sitting between them. The germline gives CDR1 MNHEY, CDR2 SVGAGI. The CDR3 sequence: CASRGTGSPSNQPQHF. In DNA, the CDR3 is TGTGCCAGCAGAGGTACCGGGTCCCCTAGCAATCAGCCCCAGCATTTT.

This clonotype was counted many times. The genes are TRBV5-1 and TRBJ2-1, with 9 bases fitting TRBD1. The CDR3 is 14 amino acids. The junction had 5 bases not matched to a gene; V was cut back by 5 bases and J by 5 bases. The germline V gene has CDR1 SGHRS and CDR2 YFSETQ. The CDR3 here is CASRSDRGHNEQFF. Here the CDR3 DNA reads TGCGCCAGCAGGTCGGACAGGGGACACAATGAGCAGTTCTTC.

The chain is built from TRBV12-3 or TRBV12-4 and TRBJ1-1, with D possibly being TRBD1 (5 bases). This CDR3 spans 12 amino acids. With 3 bases removed from V and 8 bases from J, the gap between germline ends came to 10 bases. The CDR3 DNA reads TGTGCCAGCAGTTTTGAGGGGTTCGAAGCTTTCTTT. This translates into CASSFEGFEAFF.

The chain carries TRBV6-1 and TRBJ2-7, with D perhaps being TRBD1 or TRBD2 (5 bases each). This CDR3 spans 14 amino acids. The germline V gene has CDR1 MNHNS and CDR2 SASEGT. V was pared by 6 bases and J by 2 bases, with 14 bases between. The chain's CDR3 is CASSGEGRPYEQYV. CDR3 sequence (DNA): TGTGCCAGCAGCGGCGAGGGGAGACCCTACGAGCAGTACGTC.

This clonotype has a single count. This chain connects TRBV7-9 to TRBJ1-2, with D possibly being TRBD1 (6 bases). The CDR3 length is 14 residues. The V end was cut by 0 bases, the J end by 7 bases, with 12 bases between. The germline V gene has CDR1 SEHNR and CDR2 FQNEAQ (reference sequence). The CDR3 protein is CASSLAGGAFGYTF. The CDR3 DNA reads as TGTGCCAGCAGCTTAGCCGGGGGCGCTTTTGGCTACACCTTC.